This T cell receptor (beta chain) was documented in a study of graft-versus-host responses after intestinal transplantation (dated by TCRdb to about 2021). Describing the broader study: The transplants that recipients received were multivisceral, liver-intestinal, or isolated intestinal. Anti-thymocyte globulin induction was given to all recipients, followed by maintenance tacrolimus and steroids for 2 to 3 years. Graft-versus-host and host-versus-graft alloreactive T cell clones were tracked in the graft, circulation and bone marrow after intestinal transplantation using bulk TCR-beta CDR3 sequencing. Alloreactive clones were identified by sequencing pre-transplant mixed lymphocyte reaction products and comparing these products with unstimulated pre-transplant donor and recipient T cells. A cohort of roughly 25 intestinal transplant recipients, including one retransplant, was enrolled, and a few patients lacking pretransplant specimens were excluded. A peak of at least 4% donor T cells among recipient peripheral blood mononuclear cells was the definition used for donor T cell macrochimerism. Samples from a few later patients were sequenced in-house on an Illumina MiSeq with MiXCR processing rather than by the commercial service. What the research found in general, with its limitations: Patients with donor T cell macrochimerism had high GvH to HvG T cell clonal ratios in their allografts. GvH clones turned up in recipient bone marrow, with some appearing earlier in ileal mucosa or blood, a pattern consistent with an intestinal mucosal origin. The relatively low number and heterogeneity of intestinal transplant patients limited the conclusions. Early after transplant, peak levels of circulating GvH clones were found to be associated with declines in HvG clones.

CDR1 SGHTS and CDR2 YDEGEE are derived from the germline V gene. The CDR3, cysteine through phenylalanine, is 18 amino acids long. Only the CDR3 DNA is retained, 54 bases long and in frame from the first base. Relative to germline, V is missing 4 bases and J is missing 5 bases, with 14 bases of the junction outside any gene match. On this clone itself: This receptor's antigen is unknown. No base quality values were provided; no much bigger clone lies one nucleotide off.

Receptor libraries were prepared by the immunoSEQ multiplex PCR assay. High-throughput TCR-beta CDR3 sequencing of genomic DNA from most patients was performed by Adaptive Biotechnologies. The authors processed their data as follows. TCR sequencing data for 15 to 20 patients were retrieved from Adaptive's ImmunoSEQ software; a few other patients were processed with MiXCR and VDJtools. CDR3 nucleotide sequences shared between donor and recipient were removed because their origin could not be assigned. Alloreactive clones required at least 2-fold expansion over unstimulated cells and minimum CFSE-low frequency of 0.002% (template counts) or 0.001% (read counts). Clones were considered mappable if detected in sequenced pre-transplant spleen, lymph node, or MLR CFSE-low populations of the donor or recipient. The cumulative frequency of alloreactive clones was calculated as a percentage of all sequences, weighted by copy number. The clones in this table, taken by TCRdb from immuneACCESS, are in-frame only. Not every clone is retained; where verified, under half of the shortfall comes from an unresolved V gene, and the cause of the rest is unknown. D and trimming were read from the DNA, whereas the V and J calls and clone size are those reported in that table. Across this sample there are about 13,000 clones, with around 70% seen only once. Jointly, the top ten make up less than 9% of the sample.

Intraepithelial and lamina propria lymphocytes were isolated from graft specimens using dithiothreitol, EDTA incubations and collagenase D digestion. Serial intestinal graft biopsy specimens collected up to 600 days after transplant underwent bulk TCR-beta sequencing. The sequence came from a human patient who received an intestinal transplant, so some T cells may come from the graft donor. The rearrangement combines TRBV5-8 with TRBJ2-5; TRBD2 fits 13 bases in the junction. This specimen was ileum tissue, taken 16 days after intestinal transplant. The nucleotides read TGTGCCAGCAGCCTTATGGGGACTAGCGGGACTTTACGGGAGACCCAGTACTTC. The encoded protein is CASSLMGTSGTLRETQYF.